The 10 T cell receptor beta chains given below trace back to one sample, sequenced in a study of preoperative IRX-2 immunotherapy in early breast cancer (dated by TCRdb to the late 2010s). Read against the paper, the sample's treatment or condition label means: preoperative locoregional IRX-2 cytokine immunotherapy. Library prep was done by the immunoSEQ multiplex PCR assay. The table comes from immuneACCESS by way of TCRdb, which keeps in-frame sequences with V and J called. Part of the clones is missing from these tables; in studies checked, under half for an unresolved V gene and the rest for unknown reasons. The sample profile shows roughly 30,000 clones; around 83% of them were found once. The biggest ten clones account for roughly 2.6% of the sample. The sample here was lymph node tissue, taken from a patient treated with IRX-2 immunotherapy. These receptors originate from a human donor with breast cancer.

This chain links TRBV30 with TRBJ1-1; TRBD1 matches 10 bases. CDR1 and CDR2 (germline): GTSNPN, SVGIG (reference sequence). CDR3 size: 18 residues. V shed 4 bases, J shed 3 bases, and the junction held 17 bases outside the gene matches. CDR3 loop: CAWNSLGQGNLGDTEAFF. DNA of the CDR3: TGTGCCTGGAACTCTCTGGGACAGGGGAATTTGGGAGACACTGAAGCTTTCTTT.

Concerning this clone itself: One end of the junction fails to match germline, which may point to a read error. V is TRBV7-7 and J is TRBJ1-3, with no clear D. Germline V gene lookup returns CDR1 SSHAT and CDR2 FNYEAQ (reference sequence). The CDR3 has 17 residues. CDR3 sequence (DNA): TGTGCCAGCAGGTTAGATCTGGGCCTCATCGCTGGAAACACCATATATTTT. This sequence encodes CASRLDLGLIAGNTIYF.

The chain links TRBV27 to TRBJ2-7; D not certain. CDR1 is MNHEY and CDR2 is SMNVEV in the germline V gene (reference sequence). The CDR3 is made up of 15 amino acids. V was shortened by 5 bases and J by 4 bases, with 18 bases between the two germline ends. CDR3 in amino acids: CASSIRPSDVYEQYF. The CDR3 DNA sequence: TGTGCCAGCAGTATAAGGCCCTCCGACGTTTACGAGCAGTACTTC.

This chain links TRBV30 with TRBJ1-2; 9 bases are a match to TRBD1. Germline V gene data show CDR1 as GTSNPN and CDR2 as SVGIG (reference sequence). J lost 4 bases, V lost 0 bases, and 9 bases had no gene match. The CDR3 has 16 amino acids. The DNA for the CDR3 is TGTGCCTGGAGTGTACAGTTCCGGGACAGGGTCTATGGCTACACCTTC. The encoded protein is CAWSVQFRDRVYGYTF. Complete variable domain (other parts from reference TRBV30 and TRBJ1-2): SQTIHQWPATLVQPVGSPLSLECTVEGTSNPNLYWYRQAAGRGLQLLFYSVGIGQISSEVPQNLSASRPQDRQFILSSKKLLLSDSGFYLCAWSVQFRDRVYGYTFGSGTRLTVV.

The chain has TRBV18 and TRBJ1-1; no reliable D call. Trimming took 4 bases from V and 2 from J, leaving 8 bases between them. Germline lookup yields CDR1 KGHSH and CDR2 LQKENI. The CDR3 totals 13 residues. The CDR3 DNA sequence: TGTGCCAGCTCACTGGTATCTAACACTGAAGCTTTCTTT. Residues: CASSLVSNTEAFF.

This chain joins TRBV28 and TRBJ1-6; D perhaps matches TRBD1 (6 bases). CDR1 and CDR2 (germline): MDHEN, SYDVKM. CDR3 length: 14 amino acids. Trimming cost V 6 bases and J 5 bases, with 11 bases left between them. The CDR3, as DNA: TGTGCCAGCAGACCACAGGGCCATAATTCACCCCTCCACTTT. It translates to CASRPQGHNSPLHF.

This clone was counted once. The chain recombines TRBV23-1 with TRBJ2-7, with D perhaps matching TRBD2 (6 bases). TRBV23-1 is an open reading frame, and its role is uncertain. The CDR3 is 13 amino acids. V was pared by 7 bases and J by 4 bases, with 14 bases between. This CDR3 is CASITGVGYEQYF. CDR3 bases: TGCGCCAGCATCACGGGGGTAGGGTACGAGCAGTACTTC.

This rearrangement joins TRBV6-8 to TRBJ1-3; D unresolved. Germline-derived CDR1 and CDR2 are MNHGY and SAAAGT. CDR3 length: 13 amino acids. Between the trimmed V and J ends, which lost 7 bases and 0 bases, there was a span of 7 bases. CDR3 sequence (DNA): TGTGCCAGCACCCGTCGCTCTGGAAACACCATATATTTT. This sequence encodes CASTRRSGNTIYF.

The J gene is TRBJ2-4, the V gene TRBV19, with D tentatively TRBD1 (5 bases). Trimming pared 4 bases from V and 3 bases from J, leaving 13 bases between. The CDR3 has 15 residues. The germline V gene encodes CDR1 LNHDA and CDR2 SQIVND (reference sequence). CDR3 bases: TGTGCCAGTAGTACAAGTATTCAGGGCAAAAACATTCAGTACTTC. Translation gives CASSTSIQGKNIQYF.

The chain is built from TRBV19 and TRBJ1-2, with TRBD1 as a possible D gene (6 bases). The V gene's germline CDR1 is LNHDA and CDR2 SQIVND (reference sequence). The germline V and J ends were trimmed by 5 bases and 2 bases, with 9 bases remaining between them. The CDR3 has 13 amino acids. CDR3 in amino acids: CASSVDRNYGYTF. The CDR3 DNA is TGTGCCAGTAGTGTCGACAGGAACTATGGCTACACCTTC.